One sample yielded the 30 T cell receptor beta chains listed below, sequenced in a study of OX40 agonist ivuxolimab in advanced cancers. Clones were sequenced by immunoSEQ multiplex PCR, and TCRdb holds only the in-frame ones, with some missing. The sample has 55,000 to 75,000 clones, around 87% seen once. The sample was CD4+ or CD8+ T cells sorted from blood, taken in a trial of the OX40 agonist ivuxolimab. These receptors were collected from an adult with an advanced solid tumor such as melanoma, head and neck, liver or kidney cancer.

V usage is TRBV11-1 and J usage is TRBJ2-1; D tentatively reads TRBD1 or TRBD2 (7 bases each). Trimming pared 5 bases from V and 5 bases from J, leaving 19 bases between. The CDR3 totals 16 residues. Germline V gene data show CDR1 as SGHAT and CDR2 as FQDESV (reference sequence). CDR3 nucleotide sequence: TGTGCCAGCAGCCCCGAGGGGGCTAGCGGACACAATGAGCAGTTCTTC. Amino acid sequence: CASSPEGASGHNEQFF.

The chain employs TRBV7-2 and TRBJ1-1; D not resolved. Per the germline V gene, CDR1 is SGHTA and CDR2 is FQGNSA. V dropped 1 base and J dropped 3 bases, with 18 bases sitting between them. This CDR3 spans 17 amino acids. The CDR3 DNA is TGTGCCAGCAGCTTAGAAGCGCCAGTACAAGCGGACACTGAAGCTTTCTTT. Its protein product is CASSLEAPVQADTEAFF.

J is TRBJ1-2 and V is TRBV18, with 7 bases identical to TRBD1. The CDR3 loop spans 14 amino acids. V shed 8 bases, J shed 6 bases, and the junction held 12 bases outside the gene matches. Germline assignment: CDR1 KGHSH and CDR2 LQKENI. CDR3 in DNA: TGTGCCAGCCACTCCACAGGGGATCTCGATGGCTACACCTTC. It specifies CASHSTGDLDGYTF.

The chain couples TRBV19 to TRBJ2-3; D remains ambiguous. The V end lost 5 bases, the J end lost 2 bases, and 8 bases lay between the germline ends. The CDR3 extends over 13 amino acids. In germline, CDR1 is LNHDA, CDR2 SQIVND (reference sequence). The CDR3, as DNA: TGTGCCAGTAGTGAGCTCCTCACAGATACGCAGTATTTT. Protein product: CASSELLTDTQYF. Full variable domain (rest looked up from reference TRBV19 and TRBJ2-3): DGGITQSPKYLFRKEGQNVTLSCEQNLNHDAMYWYRQDPGQGLRLIYYSQIVNDFQKGDIAEGYSVSREKKESFPLTVTSAQKNPTAFYLCASSELLTDTQYFGPGTRLTVL.

This clone was detected once. This rearrangement joins TRBV27 to TRBJ2-2, with D possibly matching TRBD2 (6 bases). The CDR3 loop spans 14 amino acids. Trimming took 4 bases from V and 13 from J, leaving 19 bases between them. The germline V gene has CDR1 MNHEY and CDR2 SMNVEV (reference sequence). DNA of the CDR3: TGTGCCAGCAGTTCCCTCCGGACTCGGGGAGGGCTGTTTTTT. Translated: CASSSLRTRGGLFF.

The table lists this clone with a count of one. The V call is TRBV14, the J call TRBJ2-1; TRBD2 aligns across 7 bases. There are 15 residues in the CDR3. Trimming cost V 1 base and J 3 bases; bases outside gene matches: 3. Germline values: CDR1 SGHDN, CDR2 FVKESK. The CDR3 loop is CASSQGGSYYNEQFF. The CDR3 DNA sequence: TGTGCCAGCAGCCAAGGCGGGAGTTACTACAATGAGCAGTTCTTC.

The chain combines TRBV27 with TRBJ2-1, with TRBD2 matching 11 bases. The CDR3 runs to 13 residues. With V trimmed by 6 bases and J by 9 bases, 4 bases remained unmatched. Germline V lookup: CDR1 MNHEY, CDR2 SMNVEV (reference sequence). The CDR3 nucleotides read TGTGCCAGCAGAACTAGCGGGAGTGGTGAGCAGTTCTTC. Translated: CASRTSGSGEQFF.

The chain is built from TRBV28 and TRBJ1-2, with a tentative D call TRBD1 (5 bases). Trimming removed 4 bases from V and 7 bases from J, with 7 bases in between. The germline CDR1 and CDR2 sequences are MDHEN and SYDVKM. This CDR3 has 11 amino acids. The CDR3 nucleotides are TGTGCCAGCAGTTCGACAGTTGGCTACACCTTC. It codes for CASSSTVGYTF.

The gene calls are TRBV7-3 and TRBJ2-3; 10 bases are a match to TRBD2. Trimming at V came to 8 bases and at J to 2 bases, leaving 7 bases not matched to a gene. The CDR3 is 15 amino acids. The germline V gene encodes CDR1 SGHTA and CDR2 FQGTGA. Here the CDR3 DNA reads TGTGCCAGCGGTCTAGCGGGAGCGACCACAGATACGCAGTATTTT. This sequence encodes CASGLAGATTDTQYF.

The chain employs TRBV28 and TRBJ2-3; 7 nucleotides align to TRBD1. Trimming at V came to 4 bases and at J to 1 base, leaving 5 bases not matched to a gene. This CDR3 has 15 residues. CDR1 is MDHEN, CDR2 SYDVKM, per germline. CDR3 nucleotides: TGTGCCAGCAGTTCCCTCGACAGGGGCACAGATACGCAGTATTTT. The encoded protein is CASSSLDRGTDTQYF.

This chain uses TRBV30 with TRBJ1-2; D not resolved. Germline V CDR1 and CDR2: GTSNPN, SVGIG (reference sequence). CDR3 length equals 12 residues. V was trimmed by 8 bases and J by 6 bases, leaving 16 bases between them. The CDR3 nucleotides are TGTGCCGGTGACCCCAGCGGGGATGGCTACACCTTC. Translation: CAGDPSGDGYTF.

The rearrangement uses TRBV14 and TRBJ2-3, with a weak D call TRBD1 (6 bases). The CDR3 totals 15 residues. V was trimmed by 4 bases and J by 2 bases, leaving 13 bases between them. From germline, CDR1 is SGHDN and CDR2 FVKESK. CDR3 nucleotide sequence: TGTGCCAGCAGCCGACGAGGGGGAGCCACAGATACGCAGTATTTT. Translating it yields CASSRRGGATDTQYF.

The sample holds a few counts of this clone. This chain connects TRBV27 to TRBJ2-3; tentatively, D is TRBD1 (6 bases). Trimming took off 6 bases at V and 4 bases at J, with 14 bases between the two ends. The germline V gene has CDR1 MNHEY and CDR2 SMNVEV (reference sequence). This CDR3 is 14 amino acids long. CDR3 sequence reads: CASRRARGPDTQYF. The DNA of the CDR3 is TGTGCCAGCAGGCGAGCCAGGGGCCCAGATACGCAGTATTTT.

The rearrangement joins TRBV19 to TRBJ1-6; D ambiguous. There are 17 residues in the CDR3. V lost 11 bases, J lost 0 bases, and 20 bases lay in between. Germline CDR1 reads LNHDA; CDR2 reads SQIVND (reference sequence). This chain's CDR3 is CASHRGELSSYNSPLHF. For the CDR3, the DNA is TGTGCCTCACATCGGGGAGAACTGAGCTCCTATAATTCACCCCTCCACTTT.

On this clone itself: The germline gene is not matched at one end of the junction; a read error may be the cause. J is TRBJ2-3 and V is TRBV5-1; possible D gene TRBD2, 5 bases. The CDR3 has 15 residues. The germline V gene encodes CDR1 SGHRS and CDR2 YFSETQ. CDR3 protein: CASSFLQEDTDTQYF. Written as DNA, the CDR3 is TGTGCCAGCAGCTTTTTGCAGGAGGACACAGATACGCAGTATTTT.

The genes are TRBV25-1 and TRBJ1-2; 8 bases fit TRBD1. CDR1 is MGHDK and CDR2 is SYGVNS in the germline V gene. V gave up 4 bases and J gave up 6 bases; unmatched junction bases: 16. The CDR3 totals 17 residues. The CDR3 sequence: CASSAEGHTNRGDGYTF. The CDR3 bases are TGTGCCAGCAGTGCGGAAGGCCACACAAACAGGGGGGATGGCTACACCTTC.

This clone was picked up a small number of times. The gene calls are TRBV5-5 and TRBJ2-1, with D tentatively TRBD2 (6 bases). V gave up 2 bases and J gave up 6 bases, with 15 bases separating them. This CDR3 is 15 amino acids long. Germline V gene data show CDR1 as SGHKS and CDR2 as YYEKEE (reference sequence). The CDR3, as DNA: TGTGCCAGCAGCTTTAGGGGCGGGACTGGCAATGAGCAGTTCTTC. Protein: CASSFRGGTGNEQFF.

The chain is built from TRBV4-1 and TRBJ1-6, with unresolved D. The CDR3 totals 17 residues. V was shortened by 1 base and J by 6 bases, with 16 bases between the two germline ends. The germline V gene encodes CDR1 MGHRA and CDR2 YSYEKL. The CDR3 DNA is TGCGCCAGCAGCCAAGTCGATCTGGGGTTAGGTAATTCACCCCTCCACTTT. It specifies CASSQVDLGLGNSPLHF.

This chain links TRBV6-4 with TRBJ2-1; TRBD1 is a possible D gene (5 bases). Trimming removed 2 bases at V and 13 bases at J, with 18 bases between. Germline CDR1 MRHNA, CDR2 SNTAGT. The CDR3 extends over 14 amino acids. The CDR3 coding sequence is TGTGCCAGCAGTGACGAAGGTGGCAGGGTGAACCAGTTCTTC. Its translation is CASSDEGGRVNQFF.

The genes are TRBV2 and TRBJ2-3; D remains ambiguous. The CDR3 has 13 amino acids. V was pared by 7 bases and J by 5 bases, with 13 bases between. CDR1 SNHLY and CDR2 FYNNEI come from the germline V gene. The CDR3 DNA reads TGTGCCAGCACTTCCCAAGTCATAGATACGCAGTATTTT. It specifies CASTSQVIDTQYF.

This chain uses TRBV28 with TRBJ1-2; 8 bases are shared with TRBD1. V was pared by 8 bases and J by 4 bases, with 12 bases of the junction left unmatched. The CDR3 loop spans 15 amino acids. Per the germline V gene, CDR1 is MDHEN and CDR2 is SYDVKM. The CDR3 here is CASQGWDRSAYGYTF. The CDR3, as DNA: TGTGCCAGCCAGGGGTGGGACAGGTCTGCCTATGGCTACACCTTC.

J is TRBJ1-5 and V is TRBV28, with D possibly matching TRBD1 (5 bases). This CDR3 is built from 15 residues. Germline values: CDR1 MDHEN, CDR2 SYDVKM. Trimming removed 4 bases at V and 4 bases at J, with 14 bases between. Written as DNA, the CDR3 is TGTGCCAGCAGTTCTCAGGGACTTGAAAATCAGCCCCAGCATTTT. As protein: CASSSQGLENQPQHF.

This sequence joins TRBV28 and TRBJ2-1, with D perhaps matching TRBD2 (6 bases). The V gene lost 7 bases and the J gene lost 9 bases, with 22 bases spanning the gap. CDR3 length equals 15 residues. Per germline, CDR1 MDHEN and CDR2 SYDVKM. The CDR3 bases are TGTGCCAGCACCATCCCCCCTGGGGGGAAGGGTGAGCAGTTCTTC. Translated: CASTIPPGGKGEQFF. Full variable domain (remainder filled in from reference TRBV28 and TRBJ2-1): DVKVTQSSRYLVKRTGEKVFLECVQDMDHENMFWYRQDPGLGLRLIYFSYDVKMKEKGDIPEGYSVSREKKERFSLILESASTNQTSMYLCASTIPPGGKGEQFFGPGTRLTVL.

The chain is built from TRBV7-9 and TRBJ1-1; D is possibly TRBD1 (6 bases). In germline, CDR1 is SEHNR, CDR2 FQNEAQ (reference sequence). The V gene lost 5 bases and the J gene lost 1 base, with 11 bases spanning the gap. The CDR3 consists of 14 residues. The CDR3 DNA is TGTGCCAGCAGCCCCGGACAGAGGAACACTGAAGCTTTCTTT. Residues: CASSPGQRNTEAFF.

The chain combines TRBV7-9 with TRBJ1-1; the match to TRBD1 covers 9 bases. J was trimmed by 6 bases and V by 5 bases; bases with no gene match: 10. The CDR3 totals 15 residues. Germline CDR1 and CDR2: SEHNR and FQNEAQ (reference sequence). In DNA, the CDR3 is TGTGCCAGCAGCCTCGGGACAGGGAATCTCGCTGAAGCTTTCTTT. This translates into CASSLGTGNLAEAFF.

This chain connects TRBV28 to TRBJ1-1; tentatively, D is TRBD1 (6 bases). CDR1 is MDHEN, CDR2 SYDVKM, per germline. With 6 bases removed from V and 0 bases from J, the gap between germline ends came to 14 bases. The CDR3 is 15 amino acids. For the CDR3, the DNA is TGTGCCAGCAGACCCAGGACAGACATGAACACTGAAGCTTTCTTT. It yields the protein CASRPRTDMNTEAFF.

The chain combines TRBV12-2 with TRBJ2-5; the table's TRBD1 call for D was not verified on the DNA. TRBV12-2 counts as a pseudogene. The CDR3 is made up of 14 amino acids. The CDR3 loop is CASRLGQGKETQYF. The CDR3 coding sequence is TGTGCAAGTCGCCTAGGACAGGGTAAAGAGACCCAGTACTTC.

The J gene is TRBJ1-2, the V gene TRBV7-9; 7 bases match TRBD1. The CDR3 consists of 14 residues. V trimming: 3 bases; J trimming: 7 bases; junction bases outside the gene matches: 8. Germline CDR1 and CDR2: SEHNR and FQNEAQ (reference sequence). CDR3 in DNA: TGTGCCAGCAGCTTTAAAGGGGGCGCGGGTGGCTACACCTTC. Its translation is CASSFKGGAGGYTF.

The chain couples TRBV7-8 to TRBJ2-1; D might be TRBD2 (6 bases). CDR1 is SGHVS and CDR2 is FQNEAQ in the germline V gene. Trimming pared 4 bases from V and 0 bases from J, leaving 13 bases between. This CDR3 is 16 amino acids long. CDR3 nucleotides: TGTGCCAGCAGCTATCGGAGGGCGGACTCCTACAATGAGCAGTTCTTC. It yields the protein CASSYRRADSYNEQFF.

The rearrangement joins TRBV28 to TRBJ1-2, with 9 bases that match TRBD1. CDR1 is MDHEN and CDR2 is SYDVKM in the germline V gene. The CDR3 runs 15 residues. The ends lost 3 bases at V and 8 bases at J; junction bases unmatched: 10. CDR3 sequence (DNA): TGTGCCAGCAGTTTGGATTTCCTGACAGGGGGAGGCTACACCTTC. Its translation: CASSLDFLTGGGYTF.